The 24 T cell receptor beta chains below all came from one sample that was sequenced in a study of blood T cell repertoires in COVID-19. Assay used: immunoSEQ multiplex PCR; TCRdb lists only in-frame clones, some missing. Here the sample spans about 350,000 clones, over 75% being singletons. The sequenced material came from PBMCs or T cells enriched from blood (not recorded which). The receptors shown here come from a woman younger than 45 who had recovered from COVID-19.

The rearrangement uses TRBV7-9 and TRBJ1-2; D might be TRBD1 (6 bases). The CDR3 runs 14 residues. V shed 3 bases and J shed 3 bases, with 11 bases lying between them. CDR1 is SEHNR, CDR2 FQNEAQ, per germline (reference sequence). The CDR3 DNA reads TGTGCCAGCAGCTTGGGGGCAACGGACTATGGCTACACCTTC. It encodes CASSLGATDYGYTF.

The rearrangement uses TRBV27 and TRBJ2-3; 13 bases fit TRBD2. With 3 bases clipped from V and 2 bases from J, the junction kept 5 bases outside the gene matches. Germline CDR1 and CDR2: MNHEY and SMNVEV (reference sequence). The CDR3 sequence is 17 residues long. CDR3 nucleotides: TGTGCCAGCAGTTTTTTGACTAGCGGGGGGTCCACAGATACGCAGTATTTT. Translating it yields CASSFLTSGGSTDTQYF.

The CDR3 spells CASSHAGQEPTDTQYF. The CDR3 region has the DNA TGCGCCAGCAGCCACGCAGGACAGGAGCCCACAGATACGCAGTATTTT. The rearrangement joins TRBV4-1 to TRBJ2-3, with 7 bases lining up with TRBD1. The CDR3 is 16 amino acids. Looked up from germline, CDR1 is MGHRA and CDR2 is YSYEKL. After removal of 3 bases from V and 2 bases from J, the junction contained 8 bases not matched to a gene.

The chain carries TRBV28 and TRBJ1-2; no definite D call. V lost 8 bases, J lost 5 bases, and 9 bases lay in between. The CDR3 contains 11 residues. Germline values: CDR1 MDHEN, CDR2 SYDVKM. The CDR3 sequence is CASFAAYGYTF. CDR3 DNA sequence: TGTGCCAGCTTTGCGGCTTATGGCTACACCTTC.

The chain carries TRBV18 and TRBJ1-6, with D possibly matching TRBD1 (5 bases). The CDR3 is 14 amino acids. Trimming removed 4 bases at V and 8 bases at J, with 12 bases between. The V gene's germline CDR1 is KGHSH and CDR2 LQKENI. CDR3 sequence: CASSLGTVDSPLHF. DNA of the CDR3: TGTGCCAGCTCACTTGGGACTGTTGATTCACCCCTCCACTTT.

The J gene is TRBJ2-7, the V gene TRBV14; TRBD2 matches at 11 bases. Trimming removed 4 bases from V and 4 bases from J; junction bases left unmatched: 6. This CDR3 has 15 residues. Germline V gene sequence: CDR1 SGHDN, CDR2 FVKESK. CDR3 sequence reads: CASSRSGGAQYEQYF. Written as DNA, the CDR3 is TGTGCCAGCAGCCGTAGCGGGGGGGCCCAATACGAGCAGTACTTC.

This clone showed up just once. The chain is built from TRBV21-1 and TRBJ1-1. TRBV21-1 is a pseudogene. CDR3 length equals 15 residues. CDR3 nucleotide sequence: TGTGCCAGCAGCAAAGGTGGAGGTATGAACACTGAAGCTTTCTTT. Its translation: CASSKGGGMNTEAFF.

This clone has just one count. The V and J genes are TRBV5-1 and TRBJ2-2; D is undetermined. The V end was cut by 5 bases, the J end by 2 bases, with 7 bases between. There are 13 residues in the CDR3. Germline CDR1 SGHRS, CDR2 YFSETQ. CDR3 nucleotide sequence: TGCGCCAGCAGAGAGCTAAACACCGGGGAGCTGTTTTTT. Its protein is CASRELNTGELFF.

This chain links TRBV19 with TRBJ1-6, with TRBD1 matching 7 bases. Trimming cost V 4 bases and J 2 bases; bases outside gene matches: 11. In germline, CDR1 is LNHDA, CDR2 SQIVND (reference sequence). CDR3 length equals 18 residues. CDR3 in DNA: TGTGCCAGTAGTACAGCCACAGGGGAAAAGGCCTATAATTCACCCCTCCACTTT. This translates into CASSTATGEKAYNSPLHF.

V and J are TRBV5-4 and TRBJ1-1; D is perhaps TRBD1 (5 bases). This CDR3 contains 16 residues. Germline V gives CDR1 SGHNT, CDR2 YYREEE (reference sequence). Trimming cost V 7 bases and J 0 bases, with 19 bases left between them. The CDR3: CASDGGRGEMNTEAFF. Written as DNA, the CDR3 is TGTGCCAGCGATGGGGGGAGGGGAGAAATGAACACTGAAGCTTTCTTT. The entire variable domain, with the rest obtained from reference TRBV5-4 and TRBJ1-1, is as follows: ETGVTQSPTHLIKTRGQQVTLRCSSQSGHNTVSWYQQALGQGPQFIFQYYREEENGRGNFPPRFSGLQFPNYSSELNVNALELDDSALYLCASDGGRGEMNTEAFFGQGTRLTVV.

The V and J genes are TRBV18 and TRBJ2-1; 9 nucleotides agree with TRBD1. Unmatched junction bases numbered 10, after V lost 1 base and J lost 0 bases. Germline lookup yields CDR1 KGHSH and CDR2 LQKENI. This CDR3 contains 19 residues. The CDR3 loop is CASSPLFSGQGFSYNEQFF. The CDR3 coding sequence is TGTGCCAGCTCACCACTGTTTTCCGGACAGGGGTTCTCCTACAATGAGCAGTTCTTC.

The V call is TRBV7-8, the J call TRBJ1-2; a weak D match, TRBD1 (6 bases). The germline CDR1 and CDR2 sequences are SGHVS and FQNEAQ. The CDR3 covers 17 residues. V was pared by 0 bases and J by 0 bases, with 14 bases between. The CDR3 here is CASSLAVLRTANYGYTF. The CDR3 nucleotides read TGTGCCAGCAGCTTAGCCGTTTTAAGGACAGCTAACTATGGCTACACCTTC.

V gene TRBV7-2 combines with J gene TRBJ1-6; D is unresolved. The CDR3 length is 21 residues. V was clipped by 0 bases and J by 7 bases, with 28 bases between them. Germline V gene sequence: CDR1 SGHTA, CDR2 FQGNSA. CDR3 DNA: TGTGCCAGCAGCTTAGCCGGCTGGGAGGCTCATTTTGCCCTAAGGAATTCACCCCTCCACTTT. It translates to CASSLAGWEAHFALRNSPLHF.

The V call is TRBV5-4, the J call TRBJ1-5; 8 bases match TRBD1. This CDR3 comprises 15 residues. Germline V gives CDR1 SGHNT, CDR2 YYREEE (reference sequence). Trimming cost V 0 bases and J 4 bases; bases outside gene matches: 3. CDR3 loop: CASSLGRGRNQPQHF. Written as DNA, the CDR3 is TGTGCCAGCAGCTTGGGCAGGGGGCGGAATCAGCCCCAGCATTTT.

This clone was found a few times. The V gene is TRBV10-1, the J gene TRBJ1-2; 7 bases fit TRBD1. The CDR3 contains 13 residues. The germline CDR1 and CDR2 sequences are WNHNN and SYGVQD (reference sequence). V lost 1 base to trimming and J lost 6 bases; unmatched junction nucleotides: 2. This CDR3 reads CASSEWTGNGYTF. The CDR3 bases are TGCGCCAGCAGTGAGTGGACAGGCAATGGCTACACCTTC.

This clone was recorded only once. This sequence joins TRBV5-4 and TRBJ1-2; 7 positions agree with TRBD1. The V gene's germline CDR1 is SGHNT and CDR2 YYREEE (reference sequence). The CDR3 is 19 residues long. The V gene end was trimmed by 4 bases and the J gene end by 4 bases; junction bases not matched to a gene: 22. The CDR3 loop reads CASSNQNRGTLTTIYGYTF. CDR3 in DNA: TGTGCCAGCAGCAACCAAAACAGGGGCACCTTAACCACCATCTATGGCTACACCTTC.

The chain carries TRBV7-6 and TRBJ2-2, with D perhaps TRBD2 (5 bases). The length of the CDR3 is 15 residues. The V end lost 4 bases, the J end lost 4 bases, and 13 bases lay between the germline ends. Germline CDR1 SGHVS, CDR2 FNYEAQ. The CDR3 sequence is CASSSHSGITGELFF. CDR3 nucleotides: TGTGCCAGCAGCTCCCACTCGGGGATCACCGGGGAGCTGTTTTTT.

The rearrangement uses TRBV11-2 and TRBJ2-7, with D perhaps TRBD1 (6 bases). V was shortened by 5 bases and J by 2 bases, with 13 bases between the two germline ends. This CDR3 has 14 amino acids. The germline CDR1 and CDR2 sequences are SGHAT and FQNNGV. The DNA for the CDR3 is TGTGCCAGCAGCCCGTGGACAGAACCCTACGAGCAGTACTTC. Its protein product is CASSPWTEPYEQYF.

The chain combines TRBV19 with TRBJ1-2, with D uncertain. Germline values: CDR1 LNHDA, CDR2 SQIVND (reference sequence). Trimming shortened V by 5 bases and J by 0 bases, and 7 bases separated the two germline ends. This CDR3 comprises 13 residues. For the CDR3, the DNA is TGTGCCAGTAGTGTAACAGCTAACTATGGCTACACCTTC. The encoded protein is CASSVTANYGYTF.

The chain couples TRBV5-6 to TRBJ2-2, with D possibly matching TRBD1 (6 bases). Trimming pared 1 base from V and 5 bases from J, leaving 12 bases between. This CDR3 contains 15 residues. Germline V gene lookup returns CDR1 SGHDT and CDR2 YYEEEE. This CDR3 reads CASSLSGAETGELFF. Written as DNA, the CDR3 is TGTGCCAGCAGCTTGTCAGGGGCGGAAACCGGGGAGCTGTTTTTT.

The rearrangement uses TRBV2 and TRBJ1-2; D uncertain. CDR3 length equals 15 residues. Germline V lookup: CDR1 SNHLY, CDR2 FYNNEI. Between the trimmed V and J ends, which lost 6 bases and 4 bases, there was a span of 18 bases. The CDR3 protein is CASSPDGNSFYGYTF. For the CDR3, the DNA is TGTGCCAGCAGCCCCGACGGGAACAGCTTCTATGGCTACACCTTC.

In the case of this clone: Other DNA sequences in the same sample also yield this CDR3. This chain links TRBV5-1 with TRBJ1-1, with D maybe TRBD1 (5 bases). The CDR3 covers 12 residues. CDR1 and CDR2 (germline): SGHRS, YFSETQ. V was clipped by 0 bases and J by 8 bases, with 8 bases between them. This CDR3 is CASSLEGPEAFF. The CDR3 nucleotides are TGCGCCAGCAGCTTGGAGGGGCCAGAAGCTTTCTTT.

The rearrangement uses TRBV6-2 or TRBV6-3 and TRBJ1-2, with no clear D. With 5 bases removed from V and 10 bases from J, the gap between germline ends came to 11 bases. This CDR3 has 11 residues. Germline V gives CDR1 MNHEY, CDR2 SVGEGT. The CDR3 DNA is TGTGCCAGCAGTGAGCGACGGATCTACACCTTC. Translated, it gives CASSERRIYTF.

This clone was seen just once. The chain recombines TRBV6-2 or TRBV6-3 with TRBJ1-6; the D is unclear. This CDR3 is built from 13 residues. Per germline, CDR1 MNHEY and CDR2 SVGEGT. V lost 1 base and J 9 bases, leaving 7 bases between the germline ends. The CDR3 coding sequence is TGTGCCAGCAGTTACTTTGGGAGTTCACCCCTCCACTTT. Its translation: CASSYFGSSPLHF.